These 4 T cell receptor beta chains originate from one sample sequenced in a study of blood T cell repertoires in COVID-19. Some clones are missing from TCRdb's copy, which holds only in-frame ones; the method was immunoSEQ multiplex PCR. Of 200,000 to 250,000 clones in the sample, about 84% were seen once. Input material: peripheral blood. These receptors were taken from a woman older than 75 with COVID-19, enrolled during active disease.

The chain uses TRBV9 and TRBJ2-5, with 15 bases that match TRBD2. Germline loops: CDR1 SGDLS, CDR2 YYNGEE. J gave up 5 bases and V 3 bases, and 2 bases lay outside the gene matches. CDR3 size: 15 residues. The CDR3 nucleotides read TGTGCCAGCAGCGACGGACTAGCGGGAGGGGAGACCCAGTACTTC. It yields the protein CASSDGLAGGETQYF.

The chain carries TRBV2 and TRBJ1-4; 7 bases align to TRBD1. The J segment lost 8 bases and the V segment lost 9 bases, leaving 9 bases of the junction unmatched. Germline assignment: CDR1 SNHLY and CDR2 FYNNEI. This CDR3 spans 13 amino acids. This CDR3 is CASVRGLGEKLFF. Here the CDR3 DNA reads TGTGCCAGTGTCAGGGGGTTGGGAGAAAAACTGTTTTTT.

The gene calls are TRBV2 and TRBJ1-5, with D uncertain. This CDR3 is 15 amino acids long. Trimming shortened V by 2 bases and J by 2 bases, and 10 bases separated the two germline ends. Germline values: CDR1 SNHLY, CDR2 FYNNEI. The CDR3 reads CASSEPRSGNQPQHF. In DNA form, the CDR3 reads TGTGCCAGCAGTGAACCCAGGTCTGGCAATCAGCCCCAGCATTTT.

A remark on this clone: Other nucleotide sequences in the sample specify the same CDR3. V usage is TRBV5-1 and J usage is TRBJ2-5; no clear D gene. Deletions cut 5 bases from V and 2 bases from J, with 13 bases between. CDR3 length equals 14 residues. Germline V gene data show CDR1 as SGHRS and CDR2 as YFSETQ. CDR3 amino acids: CASRGEQIQETQYF. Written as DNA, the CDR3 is TGCGCCAGCAGGGGCGAGCAAATTCAAGAGACCCAGTACTTC.